This is a list of T cell receptor beta chains from one sample in a study of T cells after yellow fever vaccination. TCRdb re-analysed the 5' RACE reads in MiXCR, keeping a single row per CDR3 protein. Among under 550,000 distinct CDR3 sequences listed, 21% were seen once. The source was PBMCs, collected roughly 23 days after the first yellow fever vaccination. The receptors originated from a man younger than 35 who received the YFV17D yellow fever vaccine. CDR3s include the opening cysteine and the closing phenylalanine or tryptophan. The order of the fields is V gene, clone size, J gene, D gene, CDR3 protein, CDR3 DNA. The D gene is left open where the match is weak. Size is omitted from some rows. Given values are once, few, many or a class for expanded clones.

TRBV27,few,TRBJ1-1,-,CASRGTVYMNTEAFF,TGTGCCAGCAGGGGCACAGTTTATATGAACACTGAAGCTTTCTTT
TRBV20-1,few,TRBJ2-2,-,CSAVTGQNTGELFF,TGCAGTGCTGTGACAGGCCAGAACACCGGGGAGCTGTTTTTT
TRBV5-5,few,TRBJ2-1,-,CASSFVQGWYNEQFF,TGTGCCAGCAGCTTTGTCCAGGGGTGGTACAATGAGCAGTTCTTC
TRBV4-1,few,TRBJ1-5,TRBD1,CASSHRGTDLSNQPQHF,TGCGCCAGCAGCCACCGAGGGACAGACCTAAGCAATCAGCCCCAGCATTTT
TRBV5-1,-,TRBJ2-7,TRBD1,CASSLFTGASYEQYF,TGCGCCAGCAGCTTGTTCACAGGGGCCTCCTACGAGCAGTACTTC
TRBV6-1,few,TRBJ2-7,-,CASRPINNRYEQYF,TGTGCCAGCAGACCGATCAACAACCGATACGAGCAGTACTTC
TRBV4-3,-,TRBJ1-6,-,CASSQDFLQAGDSPLHF,TGCGCCAGCAGCCAAGATTTCCTACAGGCGGGAGATTCACCCCTCCACTTT
TRBV9,few,TRBJ2-1,-,CASSVSGVGTSSYNEQFF,TGTGCCAGCAGCGTTAGTGGGGTGGGGACAAGCTCCTACAATGAGCAGTTCTTC
TRBV19,-,TRBJ1-2,-,CASSIFPKRDGYTF,TGTGCCAGTAGTATATTTCCCAAACGGGATGGCTACACCTTC
TRBV30,-,TRBJ2-3,-,CAWSVFLNTDTQYF,TGTGCCTGGAGTGTATTTCTTAACACAGATACGCAGTATTTT
TRBV4-2,few,TRBJ1-6,TRBD1,CASSQGQGADNSPLHF,TGTGCCAGCAGCCAGGGACAGGGGGCCGATAATTCACCCCTCCACTTT
TRBV19,few,TRBJ2-1,-,CASSPDGLFEQFF,TGTGCCAGTAGTCCCGATGGGTTGTTTGAGCAGTTCTTC
TRBV11-2,few,TRBJ2-3,-,CASSLWGSAGDTQYF,TGTGCCAGCAGCTTATGGGGTTCAGCGGGAGATACGCAGTATTTT
TRBV29-1,-,TRBJ1-1,-,CSVEEVSVEAFF,TGCAGCGTTGAAGAAGTAAGCGTGGAAGCTTTCTTT
TRBV6-1,few,TRBJ1-2,-,CASSPSPDYGYTF,TGTGCCAGCAGTCCCTCTCCGGACTATGGCTACACCTTC
TRBV4-3,-,TRBJ2-5,-,CASSQGSAREGETQYF,TGCGCCAGCAGCCAAGGGTCGGCCAGGGAAGGCGAGACCCAGTACTTC
TRBV10-1,few,TRBJ2-1,-,CARSGGHYNEQFF,TGCGCCAGGTCGGGGGGACACTACAATGAGCAGTTCTTC
TRBV7-2,once,TRBJ1-5,-,CASSLGMGFNQPQHF,TGTGCCAGCAGCCTCGGTATGGGGTTTAATCAGCCCCAGCATTTT